This T cell receptor beta chain was identified in a study of shared clonotypes between healthy human individuals. Study at large: The study drew on a couple of women and three men aged 18 to 49 as donors.

There are 15 residues in the CDR3. With 4 bases removed from V and 5 bases from J, the gap between germline ends came to 15 bases. The germline gives CDR1 MNHEY, CDR2 SMNVEV (reference sequence). Sequencing used immunoSEQ multiplex PCR; TCRdb keeps in-frame clones, though not all of them. The sample has around 2.3 million clones; under 97% are singletons. Sequenced input: naive CD4+ T cells sorted from blood. Subset: CD45RA+ positively selected. The chain recombines TRBV27 with TRBJ1-5; TRBD1 is a possible D gene (5 bases). This clonotype originated in a man between 18 and 29 years old in good health. The CDR3 nucleotides are TGTGCCAGCAGTTCCGGGACGGCTAAGGATCAGCCCCAGCATTTT. Translation: CASSSGTAKDQPQHF.